Sequencing of this T cell receptor (beta chain) was carried out in a study of regulatory T cells in long-lasting Graves disease. Time point described: newly diagnosed GD, antithyroid drugs for less than 3 months. Extracted PBMC RNA gave rise to the TCR library. Graves' disease diagnosis relied on American Thyroid Association guidelines. An endocrinology department located in Xi'an, China, was where the patients came from. Relying on iRepertoire HTBI primers and Arm-PCR of CDR3 regions, the team built TCR beta libraries. TCRdb fed the multiplex PCR reads into MiXCR, producing one record per CDR3 protein. The table includes some 600,000 distinct CDR3 sequences, roughly a sixth detected once. This clonotype was observed many times. Antigen unknown. Study conclusions and caveats: Graves' patients with persistent disease showed TCR diversity lower than patients newly diagnosed.

This CDR3 is built from 14 residues. Trimming cost V 0 bases and J 7 bases, with 13 bases left between them. Germline V gene lookup returns CDR1 SGHRS and CDR2 YFSETQ. Another study also made use of these data, one on T cells in Graves' hyperthyroidism and ophthalmopathy.

The chain links TRBV5-1 to TRBJ1-2; no definite D call. This TCR derives from a man in his late teens or twenties with Graves disease. The sequenced sample was peripheral blood mononuclear cells (PBMCs), obtained at new diagnosis, from a patient treated with antithyroid drugs. CDR3 loop: CASSLDALGSGYTF. The CDR3 DNA sequence: TGCGCCAGCAGCTTGGACGCCTTGGGGTCTGGCTACACCTTC.